This T cell receptor beta chain was recorded in a study of shared clonotypes between healthy human individuals. CDR3 length: 13 residues. Trimming removed 6 bases at V and 0 bases at J, with 9 bases between. Germline V lookup: CDR1 MDHEN, CDR2 SYDVKM. A roughly 200 ng quantity of DNA, around 30,000 T cell genomes, went into the sorted-subset replicate PCRs. Repertoires were generated with immunoSEQ multiplex PCR, while TCRdb's copy carries only in-frame clones and drops some. In the table there are millions of clones, approximately 95% of which are singletons. The sample comprised naive CD4+ T cells from PBMCs. Described subset: CD45RA+ positively selected. The genes are TRBV28 and TRBJ2-7; D is undetermined. The TCR was taken from a young man in good health. Some clones in this sample may be carry-over from other donors' samples. CDR3 nucleotides: TGTGCCAGCAGAGATCCGGTCTCCTACGAGCAGTACTTC. It codes for CASRDPVSYEQYF.